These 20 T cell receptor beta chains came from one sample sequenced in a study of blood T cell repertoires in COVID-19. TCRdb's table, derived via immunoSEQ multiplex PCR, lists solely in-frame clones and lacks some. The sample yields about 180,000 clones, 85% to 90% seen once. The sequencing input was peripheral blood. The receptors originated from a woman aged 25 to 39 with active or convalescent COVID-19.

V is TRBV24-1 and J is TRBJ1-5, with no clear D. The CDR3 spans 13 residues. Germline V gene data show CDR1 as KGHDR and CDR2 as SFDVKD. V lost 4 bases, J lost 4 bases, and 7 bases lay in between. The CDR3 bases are TGTGCCACCAGTGACTGGAGGAATCAGCCCCAGCATTTT. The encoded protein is CATSDWRNQPQHF.

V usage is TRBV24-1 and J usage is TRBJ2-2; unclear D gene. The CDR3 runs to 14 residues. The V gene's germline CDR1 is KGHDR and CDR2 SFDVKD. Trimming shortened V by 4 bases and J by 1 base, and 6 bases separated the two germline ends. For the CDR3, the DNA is TGTGCCACCAGTGACTATCGGAACACCGGGGAGCTGTTTTTT. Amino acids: CATSDYRNTGELFF.

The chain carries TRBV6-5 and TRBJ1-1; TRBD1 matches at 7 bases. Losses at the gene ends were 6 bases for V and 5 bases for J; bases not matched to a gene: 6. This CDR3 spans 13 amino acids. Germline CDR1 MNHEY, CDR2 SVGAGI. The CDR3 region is CASSEGAGTEAFF. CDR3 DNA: TGTGCCAGCAGCGAGGGGGCTGGTACTGAAGCTTTCTTT.

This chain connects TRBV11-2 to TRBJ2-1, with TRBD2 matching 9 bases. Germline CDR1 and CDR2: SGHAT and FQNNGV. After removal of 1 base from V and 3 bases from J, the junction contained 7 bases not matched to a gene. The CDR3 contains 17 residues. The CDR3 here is CASSLGWREGGYNEQFF. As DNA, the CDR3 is TGTGCCAGCAGCTTAGGATGGCGGGAGGGAGGCTACAATGAGCAGTTCTTC.

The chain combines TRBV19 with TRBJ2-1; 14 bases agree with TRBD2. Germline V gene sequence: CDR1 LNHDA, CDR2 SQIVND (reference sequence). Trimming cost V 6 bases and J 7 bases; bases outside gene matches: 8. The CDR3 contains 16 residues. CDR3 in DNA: TGTGCCAGTAGAGAGACTAGCGGGAGGGTAGGAAATGAGCAGTTCTTC. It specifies CASRETSGRVGNEQFF.

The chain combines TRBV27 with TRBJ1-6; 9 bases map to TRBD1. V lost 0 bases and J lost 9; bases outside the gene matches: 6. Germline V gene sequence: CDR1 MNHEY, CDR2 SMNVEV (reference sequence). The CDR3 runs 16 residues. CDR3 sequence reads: CASSLSVTGGGSPLHF. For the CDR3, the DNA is TGTGCCAGCAGTTTATCAGTGACAGGGGGTGGTTCACCCCTCCACTTT.

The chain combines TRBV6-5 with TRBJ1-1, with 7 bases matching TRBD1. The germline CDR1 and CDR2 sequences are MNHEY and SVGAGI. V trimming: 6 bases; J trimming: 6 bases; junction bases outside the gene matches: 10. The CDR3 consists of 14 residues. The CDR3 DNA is TGTGCCAGCAGCCTCGACAGGGCGAAGGCTGAAGCTTTCTTT. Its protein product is CASSLDRAKAEAFF.

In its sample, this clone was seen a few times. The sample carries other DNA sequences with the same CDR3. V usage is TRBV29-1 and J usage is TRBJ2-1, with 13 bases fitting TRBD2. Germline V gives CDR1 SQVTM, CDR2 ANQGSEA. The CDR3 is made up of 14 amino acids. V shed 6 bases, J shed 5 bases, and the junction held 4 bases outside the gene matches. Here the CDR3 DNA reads TGCAGCGTCGGGGGACTAGCGGGGAACAATGAGCAGTTCTTC. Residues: CSVGGLAGNNEQFF.

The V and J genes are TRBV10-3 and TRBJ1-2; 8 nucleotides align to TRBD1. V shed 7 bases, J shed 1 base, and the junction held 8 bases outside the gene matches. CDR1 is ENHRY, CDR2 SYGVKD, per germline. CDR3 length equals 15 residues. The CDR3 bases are TGTGCCATCAACGGGGGACAGGACTATAACTATGGCTACACCTTC. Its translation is CAINGGQDYNYGYTF.

For the CDR3, the DNA is TGTGCCACCAGCAAGTCGACAGGGTCTCTCTATGGCTACACCTTC. Encoded protein: CATSKSTGSLYGYTF. The V gene is TRBV15, the J gene TRBJ1-2, with TRBD1 matching 7 bases. V lost 4 bases to trimming and J lost 4 bases; unmatched junction nucleotides: 9. Germline V CDR1 and CDR2: LNHNV, YYDKDF (reference sequence). This CDR3 comprises 15 residues.

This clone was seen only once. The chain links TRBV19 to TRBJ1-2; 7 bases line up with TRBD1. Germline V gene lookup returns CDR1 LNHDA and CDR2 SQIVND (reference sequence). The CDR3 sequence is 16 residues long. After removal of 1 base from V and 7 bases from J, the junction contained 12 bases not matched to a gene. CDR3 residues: CASSIGADRLSLGYTF. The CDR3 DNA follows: TGTGCCAGTAGTATAGGCGCGGACAGGCTAAGCCTTGGCTACACCTTC.

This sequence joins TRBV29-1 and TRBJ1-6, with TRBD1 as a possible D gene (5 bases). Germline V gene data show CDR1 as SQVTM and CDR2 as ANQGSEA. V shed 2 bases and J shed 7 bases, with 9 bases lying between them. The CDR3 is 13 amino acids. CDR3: CSVERDLNSPLHF. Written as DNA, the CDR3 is TGCAGCGTTGAACGGGACTTGAATTCACCCCTCCACTTT.

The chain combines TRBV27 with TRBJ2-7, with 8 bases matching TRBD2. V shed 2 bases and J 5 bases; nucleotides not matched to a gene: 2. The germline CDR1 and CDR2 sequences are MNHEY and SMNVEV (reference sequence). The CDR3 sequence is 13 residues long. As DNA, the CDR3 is TGTGCCAGCAGTTTACTCGGGAGGGACGAGCAGTACTTC. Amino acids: CASSLLGRDEQYF.

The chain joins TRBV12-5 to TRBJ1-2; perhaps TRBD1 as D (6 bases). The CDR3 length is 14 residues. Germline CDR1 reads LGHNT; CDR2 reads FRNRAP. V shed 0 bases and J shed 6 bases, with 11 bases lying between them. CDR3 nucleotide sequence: TGTGCTAGTGGTTTGGTAGGGGCAGGGGATGGCTACACCTTC. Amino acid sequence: CASGLVGAGDGYTF. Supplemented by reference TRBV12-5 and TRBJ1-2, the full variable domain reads DARVTQTPRHKVTEMGQEVTMRCQPILGHNTVFWYRQTMMQGLELLAYFRNRAPLDDSGMPKDRFSAEMPDATLATLKIQPSEPRDSAVYFCASGLVGAGDGYTFGSGTRLTVV.

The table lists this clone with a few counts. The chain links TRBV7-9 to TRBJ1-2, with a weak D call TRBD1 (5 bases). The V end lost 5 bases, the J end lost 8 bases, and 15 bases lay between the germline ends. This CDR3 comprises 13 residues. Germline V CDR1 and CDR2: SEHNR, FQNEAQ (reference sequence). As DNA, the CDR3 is TGTGCCAGCAGCCAGCAGGGTAGTCGGGGCTACACCTTC. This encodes CASSQQGSRGYTF.

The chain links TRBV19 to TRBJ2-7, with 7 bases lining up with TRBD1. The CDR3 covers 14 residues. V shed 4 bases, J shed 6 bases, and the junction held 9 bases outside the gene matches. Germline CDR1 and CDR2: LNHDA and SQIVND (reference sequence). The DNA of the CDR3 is TGTGCCAGTAGTAGAACAGCGACAGGGACCGAGCAGTACTTC. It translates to CASSRTATGTEQYF.

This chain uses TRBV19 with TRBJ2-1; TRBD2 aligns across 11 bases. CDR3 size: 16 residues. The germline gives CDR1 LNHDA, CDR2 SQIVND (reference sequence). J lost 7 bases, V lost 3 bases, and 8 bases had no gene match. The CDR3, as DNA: TGTGCCAGTAGTATGGTTAGCGGGGGGGCCAAAAATGAGCAGTTCTTC. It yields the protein CASSMVSGGAKNEQFF.

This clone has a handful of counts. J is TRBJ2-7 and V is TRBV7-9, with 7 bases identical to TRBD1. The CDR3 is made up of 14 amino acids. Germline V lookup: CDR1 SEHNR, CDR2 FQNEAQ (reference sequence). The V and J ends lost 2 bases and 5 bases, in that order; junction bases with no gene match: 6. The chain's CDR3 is CASSLTGEWDEQYF. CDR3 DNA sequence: TGTGCCAGCAGCTTAACAGGGGAATGGGACGAGCAGTACTTC.

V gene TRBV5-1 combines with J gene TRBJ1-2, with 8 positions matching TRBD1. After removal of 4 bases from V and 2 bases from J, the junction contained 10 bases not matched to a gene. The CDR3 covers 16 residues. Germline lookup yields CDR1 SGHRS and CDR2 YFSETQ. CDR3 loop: CASSRGAGGGNYGYTF. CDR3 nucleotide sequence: TGCGCCAGCAGCCGGGGGGCAGGGGGCGGAAACTATGGCTACACCTTC.

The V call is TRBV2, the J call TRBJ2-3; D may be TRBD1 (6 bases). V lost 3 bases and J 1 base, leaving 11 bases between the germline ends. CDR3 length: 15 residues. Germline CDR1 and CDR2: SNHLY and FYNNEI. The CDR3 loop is CASSEEQGGTDTQYF. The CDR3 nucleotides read TGTGCCAGCAGTGAGGAACAGGGCGGCACAGATACGCAGTATTTT.